These 15 T cell receptor beta chains share one sample of origin, sequenced in a study of blood T cell repertoires in COVID-19. Profiled with immunoSEQ multiplex PCR; TCRdb holds only in-frame clones, not every one. The sample contains approximately 84,000 clones, less than 85% of which appear only once. Sequencing was carried out using peripheral blood. These receptors were taken from a human donor in a cohort sampled during active COVID-19.

The genes are TRBV30 and TRBJ2-6, with 8 bases matching TRBD1. The CDR3 spans 15 residues. Per the germline V gene, CDR1 is GTSNPN and CDR2 is SVGIG (reference sequence). V lost 5 bases and J lost 3; bases outside the gene matches: 6. The CDR3 is CAWGQGAYGANVLTF. The CDR3 DNA is TGTGCCTGGGGGCAGGGGGCGTATGGGGCCAACGTCCTGACTTTC.

The rearrangement links TRBV29-1 to TRBJ2-1; perhaps TRBD2 as D (6 bases). This CDR3 region has 16 residues. The germline gives CDR1 SQVTM, CDR2 ANQGSEA. Trimming stripped 0 bases from V and 4 bases from J, with 16 bases between. The CDR3 here is CSVEDTDRGGYNEQFF. The CDR3 nucleotides read TGCAGCGTTGAAGATACCGACAGAGGAGGGTACAATGAGCAGTTCTTC.

The V gene is TRBV24-1, the J gene TRBJ2-1; TRBD2 matches at 11 bases. V trimming: 6 bases; J trimming: 5 bases; junction bases outside the gene matches: 5. CDR1 is KGHDR and CDR2 is SFDVKD in the germline V gene. This CDR3 spans 15 amino acids. The CDR3 is CATSSSGGGNNEQFF. In DNA, the CDR3 is TGTGCCACCAGTAGTAGCGGGGGGGGGAACAATGAGCAGTTCTTC.

The chain joins TRBV6-5 to TRBJ1-2; no definite D call. The V end was cut by 6 bases, the J end by 8 bases, with 13 bases between. This CDR3 contains 12 residues. Germline loops: CDR1 MNHEY, CDR2 SVGAGI. The CDR3 reads CASRNEVGGYTF. In DNA form, the CDR3 reads TGTGCCAGCAGAAACGAGGTCGGGGGCTACACCTTC.

This sequence joins TRBV28 and TRBJ2-3, with TRBD2 identical over 11 bases. With 8 bases clipped from V and 3 bases from J, the junction kept 4 bases outside the gene matches. The CDR3 extends over 14 amino acids. Germline assignment: CDR1 MDHEN and CDR2 SYDVKM. CDR3 nucleotide sequence: TGTGCCAGCTTACTAGCGGGGGATACAGATACGCAGTATTTT. The encoded protein is CASLLAGDTDTQYF.

The chain has TRBV6-1 and TRBJ2-3; 7 bases line up with TRBD2. J lost 10 bases, V lost 1 base, and 8 bases had no gene match. CDR3 length equals 14 residues. Germline V CDR1 and CDR2: MNHNS, SASEGT. The CDR3 nucleotides read TGTGCCAGCAGTGAAGAGGTCAGGGCGGGAGCGCAGTATTTT. It codes for CASSEEVRAGAQYF.

This rearrangement joins TRBV3-1 (or the pseudogene TRBV3-2) to TRBJ1-2; TRBD1 is a possible D gene (5 bases). The V end was cut by 4 bases, the J end by 4 bases, with 19 bases between. CDR1 is LGHDT, CDR2 YNNKEL, per germline (reference sequence). The CDR3 spans 16 residues. The CDR3 sequence: CASSRVAGRDFYGYTF. The DNA of the CDR3 is TGTGCCAGCAGCCGGGTGGCGGGACGGGACTTCTATGGCTACACCTTC.

This clone was counted a few times. V is TRBV28 and J is TRBJ1-1, with D unresolved. The germline CDR1 and CDR2 sequences are MDHEN and SYDVKM. The CDR3 has 14 residues. The germline V and J ends were trimmed by 4 bases and 5 bases, with 14 bases remaining between them. CDR3 residues: CASSSPLSGTEAFF. The CDR3 nucleotides are TGTGCCAGCAGTTCGCCCCTTTCGGGGACTGAAGCTTTCTTT.

Only a few counts were recorded for this clone. The chain carries TRBV6-6 and TRBJ1-1; 10 bases match TRBD1. The CDR3 is 16 amino acids. Germline V gene sequence: CDR1 MNHNY, CDR2 SVGAGI (reference sequence). V shed 0 bases and J 5 bases; nucleotides not matched to a gene: 6. CDR3 region: CASSYSRQGAGTEAFF. The CDR3 DNA sequence: TGTGCCAGCAGTTACTCACGACAGGGGGCGGGAACTGAAGCTTTCTTT.

This chain's CDR3 is CASSYKGAAIYEQYF. The CDR3, as DNA: TGTGCCAGCAGTTACAAGGGAGCTGCGATCTACGAGCAGTACTTC. The chain has TRBV6-6 and TRBJ2-7; D might be TRBD2 (5 bases). Germline V lookup: CDR1 MNHNY, CDR2 SVGAGI (reference sequence). Trimming removed 2 bases from V and 3 bases from J, with 14 bases in between. This CDR3 has 15 amino acids.

The chain recombines TRBV5-1 with TRBJ2-1; weak D call: TRBD2 (6 bases). CDR1 SGHRS and CDR2 YFSETQ come from the germline V gene. This CDR3 is 16 amino acids long. Trimming removed 3 bases from V and 7 bases from J, with 20 bases in between. As DNA, the CDR3 is TGCGCCAGCAGCTCCCGGGAGTCCCCGAGACGGAATGAGCAGTTCTTC. Its protein product is CASSSRESPRRNEQFF.

The chain uses TRBV7-2 and TRBJ1-3; no clear D. This CDR3 is 13 amino acids long. Deletions cut 1 base from V and 3 bases from J, with 4 bases between. The germline V gene has CDR1 SGHTA and CDR2 FQGNSA. The CDR3 coding sequence is TGTGCCAGCAGCTTAGACAGTGGAAACACCATATATTTT. Its translation is CASSLDSGNTIYF.

This chain uses TRBV5-6 with TRBJ2-3; the match to TRBD2 covers 12 bases. Trimming took 4 bases from V and 2 from J; bases not matched to a gene: 5. The CDR3 is made up of 16 amino acids. The germline CDR1 and CDR2 sequences are SGHDT and YYEEEE. The CDR3 region is CASSGASGGATDTQYF. Here the CDR3 DNA reads TGTGCCAGCAGCGGAGCTAGCGGGGGGGCCACAGATACGCAGTATTTT.

The chain uses TRBV6-5 and TRBJ2-7; TRBD1 matches at 7 bases. The CDR3 spans 15 residues. V lost 6 bases, J lost 0 bases, and 8 bases stayed unmatched. The germline V gene has CDR1 MNHEY and CDR2 SVGAGI. The CDR3 reads CASRPRQGSSYEQYF. As DNA, the CDR3 is TGTGCCAGCAGACCCCGACAGGGTAGCTCCTACGAGCAGTACTTC.

This clone was seen a few times. The V and J genes are TRBV6-2 or TRBV6-3 and TRBJ2-7; a weak D match, TRBD2 (5 bases). The V gene's germline CDR1 is MNHEY and CDR2 SVGEGT. With 6 bases removed from V and 6 bases from J, the gap between germline ends came to 18 bases. There are 14 residues in the CDR3. Here the CDR3 DNA reads TGTGCCAGCAGCCCCCTCCGGGGAACGGTCGAGCAGTACTTC. Protein: CASSPLRGTVEQYF.